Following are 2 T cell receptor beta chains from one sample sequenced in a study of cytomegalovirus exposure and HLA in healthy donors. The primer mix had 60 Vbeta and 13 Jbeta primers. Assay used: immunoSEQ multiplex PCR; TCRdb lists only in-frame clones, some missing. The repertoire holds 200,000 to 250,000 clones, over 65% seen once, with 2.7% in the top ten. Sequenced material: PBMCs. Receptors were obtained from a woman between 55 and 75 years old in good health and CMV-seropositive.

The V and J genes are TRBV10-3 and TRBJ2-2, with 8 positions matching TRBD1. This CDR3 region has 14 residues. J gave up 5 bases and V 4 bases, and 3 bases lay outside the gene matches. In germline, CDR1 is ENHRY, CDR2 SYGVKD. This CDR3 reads CAISVDRDTGELFF. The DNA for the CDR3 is TGTGCCATCAGTGTGGACAGGGATACCGGGGAGCTGTTTTTT.

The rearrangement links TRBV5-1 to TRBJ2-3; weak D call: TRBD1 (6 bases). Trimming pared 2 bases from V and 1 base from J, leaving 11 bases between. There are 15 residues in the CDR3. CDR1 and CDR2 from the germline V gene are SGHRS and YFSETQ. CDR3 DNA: TGCGCCAGCAGCTTACAGGGTATCGGCACAGATACGCAGTATTTT. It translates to CASSLQGIGTDTQYF.